This TCR beta chain was found in a study of T cell clusters in autoimmune cytopenias. Study results and limitations: Primary autoimmune cytopenia patients seemingly lacked the physiological T cell clusters found in healthy donors. The T cell clusters were defined only in silico, without experimental functional validation.

TRB rearrangements were amplified by touch-down multiplex PCR with mixed TRB-A/B primers. TCRdb re-called the multiplex PCR reads; every CDR3 protein appears as one record, without DNA. With thousands of distinct CDR3 sequences in the sample, the ten largest clones hold around 45%. Worth noting for this clonotype: The antigen is not known.

TRB amplification used approximately 270 ng of peripheral blood genomic DNA. CDR3 length: 13 residues. This sequence originates from a human donor with an autoimmune cytopenia or autoimmune hepatitis (not recorded which). Sequencing was done on a sample of peripheral blood. The chain uses TRBV12-3 or TRBV12-4 and TRBJ1-1. The CDR3 spells CASRPSENAEAFF.